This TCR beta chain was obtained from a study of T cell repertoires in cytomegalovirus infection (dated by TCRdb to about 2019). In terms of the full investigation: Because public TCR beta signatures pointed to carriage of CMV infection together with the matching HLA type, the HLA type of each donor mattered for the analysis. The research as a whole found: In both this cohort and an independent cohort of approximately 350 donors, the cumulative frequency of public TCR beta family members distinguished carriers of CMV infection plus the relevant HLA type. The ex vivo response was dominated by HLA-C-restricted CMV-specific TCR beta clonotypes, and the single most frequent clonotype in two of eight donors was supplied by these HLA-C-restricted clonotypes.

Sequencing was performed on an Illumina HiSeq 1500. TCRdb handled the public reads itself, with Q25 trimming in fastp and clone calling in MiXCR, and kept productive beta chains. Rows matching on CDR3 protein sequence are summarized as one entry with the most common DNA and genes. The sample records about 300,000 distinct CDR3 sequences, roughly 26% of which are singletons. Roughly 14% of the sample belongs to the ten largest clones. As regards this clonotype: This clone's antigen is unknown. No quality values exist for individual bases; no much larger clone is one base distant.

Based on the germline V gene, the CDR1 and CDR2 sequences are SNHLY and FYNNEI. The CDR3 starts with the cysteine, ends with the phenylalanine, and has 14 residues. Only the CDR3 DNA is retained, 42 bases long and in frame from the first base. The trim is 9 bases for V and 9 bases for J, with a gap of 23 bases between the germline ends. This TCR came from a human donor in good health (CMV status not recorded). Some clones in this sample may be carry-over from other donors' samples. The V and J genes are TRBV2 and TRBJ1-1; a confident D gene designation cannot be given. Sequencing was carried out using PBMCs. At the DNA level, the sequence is TGTGCCAGTTGTAGAGGCCTCGCCATGGTTCAAGCTTTCTTT. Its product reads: CASCRGLAMVQAFF. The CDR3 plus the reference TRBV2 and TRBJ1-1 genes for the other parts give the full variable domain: EPEVTQTPSHQVTQMGQEVILRCVPISNHLYFYWYRQILGQKVEFLVSFYNNEISEKSEIFDDQFSVERPDGSNFTLKIRSTKLEDSAMYFCASCRGLAMVQAFFGQGTRLTVV.